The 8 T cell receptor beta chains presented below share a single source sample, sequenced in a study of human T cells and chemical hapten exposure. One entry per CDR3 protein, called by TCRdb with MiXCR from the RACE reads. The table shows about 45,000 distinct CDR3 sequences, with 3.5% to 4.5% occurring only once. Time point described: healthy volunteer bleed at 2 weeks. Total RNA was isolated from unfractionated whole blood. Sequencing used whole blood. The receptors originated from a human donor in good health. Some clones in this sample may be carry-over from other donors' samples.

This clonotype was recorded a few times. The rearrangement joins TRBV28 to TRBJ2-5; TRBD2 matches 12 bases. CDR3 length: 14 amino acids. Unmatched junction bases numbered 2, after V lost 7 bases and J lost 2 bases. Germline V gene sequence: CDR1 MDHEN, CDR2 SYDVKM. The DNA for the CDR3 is TGTGCCAGCATGGGACTAGCGGGTCAAGAGACCCAGTACTTC. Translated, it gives CASMGLAGQETQYF. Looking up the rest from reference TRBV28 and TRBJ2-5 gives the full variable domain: DVKVTQSSRYLVKRTGEKVFLECVQDMDHENMFWYRQDPGLGLRLIYFSYDVKMKEKGDIPEGYSVSREKKERFSLILESASTNQTSMYLCASMGLAGQETQYFGPGTRLLVL.

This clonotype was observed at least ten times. The CDR3 reads CASSLRPVGIHQPQHF. CDR3 nucleotide sequence: TGTGCCAGCAGTCTCCGGCCCGTAGGCATTCATCAGCCCCAGCATTTT. The chain links TRBV28 to TRBJ1-5, with D unclear. This CDR3 has 16 residues. V lost 5 bases, J lost 5 bases, and 19 bases lay in between. Germline CDR1 MDHEN, CDR2 SYDVKM. The variable domain in full, completed from reference TRBV28 and TRBJ1-5, reads DVKVTQSSRYLVKRTGEKVFLECVQDMDHENMFWYRQDPGLGLRLIYFSYDVKMKEKGDIPEGYSVSREKKERFSLILESASTNQTSMYLCASSLRPVGIHQPQHFGDGTRLSIL.

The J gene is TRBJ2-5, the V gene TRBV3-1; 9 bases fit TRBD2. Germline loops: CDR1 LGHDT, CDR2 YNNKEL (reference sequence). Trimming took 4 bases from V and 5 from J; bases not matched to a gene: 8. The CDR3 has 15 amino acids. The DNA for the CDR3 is TGTGCCAGCAGCCCGTTAGCGGGAGCGAGGGAGACCCAGTACTTC. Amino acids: CASSPLAGARETQYF.

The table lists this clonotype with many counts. Here the CDR3 DNA reads TGTGCCACCAGTTCACGCCCCCAAGAGACCCAGTACTTC. It is translated as CATSSRPQETQYF. The chain recombines TRBV24-1 with TRBJ2-5; no firm D call. This CDR3 contains 13 residues. Trimming stripped 6 bases from V and 1 base from J, with 8 bases between. From germline, CDR1 is KGHDR and CDR2 SFDVKD.

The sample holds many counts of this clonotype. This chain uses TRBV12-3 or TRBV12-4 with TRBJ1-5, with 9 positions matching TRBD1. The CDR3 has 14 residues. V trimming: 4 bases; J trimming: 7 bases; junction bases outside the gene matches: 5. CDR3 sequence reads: CASSSGQGGQPQHF. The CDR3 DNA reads TGTGCCAGCAGTTCGGGACAGGGAGGACAGCCCCAGCATTTT.

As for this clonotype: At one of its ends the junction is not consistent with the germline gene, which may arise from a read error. The CDR3 loop reads CVSPSPNTEAFF. The CDR3 region has the DNA TGTGTCAGCCCGTCACCGAACACTGAAGCTTTCTTT. The chain uses TRBV12-3 or TRBV12-4 and TRBJ1-1; D is unclear. The CDR3 covers 12 residues.

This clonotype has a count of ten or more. CDR3 DNA sequence: TGTGCCAGCAGCTTGGCCCTAACTTCCGATGAGCAGTTCTTC. It codes for CASSLALTSDEQFF. This chain joins TRBV7-3 and TRBJ2-1; no clear D gene. This CDR3 contains 14 residues. Germline CDR1 SGHTA, CDR2 FQGTGA. V was pared by 3 bases and J by 8 bases, with 14 bases between. Drawing the rest from reference TRBV7-3 and TRBJ2-1, the complete variable domain is GAGVSQTPSNKVTEKGKYVELRCDPISGHTALYWYRQSLGQGPEFLIYFQGTGAADDSGLPNDRFFAVRPEGSVSTLKIQRTERGDSAVYLCASSLALTSDEQFFGPGTRLTVL.

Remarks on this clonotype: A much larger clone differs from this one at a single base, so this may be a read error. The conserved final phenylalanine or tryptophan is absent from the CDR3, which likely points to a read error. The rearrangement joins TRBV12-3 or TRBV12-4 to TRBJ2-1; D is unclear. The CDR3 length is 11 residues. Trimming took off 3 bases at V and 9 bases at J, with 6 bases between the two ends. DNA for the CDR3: TGTGCCAGCAGTTTCGGCGGTGAGCAGTTCTCC. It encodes CASSFGGEQFS.